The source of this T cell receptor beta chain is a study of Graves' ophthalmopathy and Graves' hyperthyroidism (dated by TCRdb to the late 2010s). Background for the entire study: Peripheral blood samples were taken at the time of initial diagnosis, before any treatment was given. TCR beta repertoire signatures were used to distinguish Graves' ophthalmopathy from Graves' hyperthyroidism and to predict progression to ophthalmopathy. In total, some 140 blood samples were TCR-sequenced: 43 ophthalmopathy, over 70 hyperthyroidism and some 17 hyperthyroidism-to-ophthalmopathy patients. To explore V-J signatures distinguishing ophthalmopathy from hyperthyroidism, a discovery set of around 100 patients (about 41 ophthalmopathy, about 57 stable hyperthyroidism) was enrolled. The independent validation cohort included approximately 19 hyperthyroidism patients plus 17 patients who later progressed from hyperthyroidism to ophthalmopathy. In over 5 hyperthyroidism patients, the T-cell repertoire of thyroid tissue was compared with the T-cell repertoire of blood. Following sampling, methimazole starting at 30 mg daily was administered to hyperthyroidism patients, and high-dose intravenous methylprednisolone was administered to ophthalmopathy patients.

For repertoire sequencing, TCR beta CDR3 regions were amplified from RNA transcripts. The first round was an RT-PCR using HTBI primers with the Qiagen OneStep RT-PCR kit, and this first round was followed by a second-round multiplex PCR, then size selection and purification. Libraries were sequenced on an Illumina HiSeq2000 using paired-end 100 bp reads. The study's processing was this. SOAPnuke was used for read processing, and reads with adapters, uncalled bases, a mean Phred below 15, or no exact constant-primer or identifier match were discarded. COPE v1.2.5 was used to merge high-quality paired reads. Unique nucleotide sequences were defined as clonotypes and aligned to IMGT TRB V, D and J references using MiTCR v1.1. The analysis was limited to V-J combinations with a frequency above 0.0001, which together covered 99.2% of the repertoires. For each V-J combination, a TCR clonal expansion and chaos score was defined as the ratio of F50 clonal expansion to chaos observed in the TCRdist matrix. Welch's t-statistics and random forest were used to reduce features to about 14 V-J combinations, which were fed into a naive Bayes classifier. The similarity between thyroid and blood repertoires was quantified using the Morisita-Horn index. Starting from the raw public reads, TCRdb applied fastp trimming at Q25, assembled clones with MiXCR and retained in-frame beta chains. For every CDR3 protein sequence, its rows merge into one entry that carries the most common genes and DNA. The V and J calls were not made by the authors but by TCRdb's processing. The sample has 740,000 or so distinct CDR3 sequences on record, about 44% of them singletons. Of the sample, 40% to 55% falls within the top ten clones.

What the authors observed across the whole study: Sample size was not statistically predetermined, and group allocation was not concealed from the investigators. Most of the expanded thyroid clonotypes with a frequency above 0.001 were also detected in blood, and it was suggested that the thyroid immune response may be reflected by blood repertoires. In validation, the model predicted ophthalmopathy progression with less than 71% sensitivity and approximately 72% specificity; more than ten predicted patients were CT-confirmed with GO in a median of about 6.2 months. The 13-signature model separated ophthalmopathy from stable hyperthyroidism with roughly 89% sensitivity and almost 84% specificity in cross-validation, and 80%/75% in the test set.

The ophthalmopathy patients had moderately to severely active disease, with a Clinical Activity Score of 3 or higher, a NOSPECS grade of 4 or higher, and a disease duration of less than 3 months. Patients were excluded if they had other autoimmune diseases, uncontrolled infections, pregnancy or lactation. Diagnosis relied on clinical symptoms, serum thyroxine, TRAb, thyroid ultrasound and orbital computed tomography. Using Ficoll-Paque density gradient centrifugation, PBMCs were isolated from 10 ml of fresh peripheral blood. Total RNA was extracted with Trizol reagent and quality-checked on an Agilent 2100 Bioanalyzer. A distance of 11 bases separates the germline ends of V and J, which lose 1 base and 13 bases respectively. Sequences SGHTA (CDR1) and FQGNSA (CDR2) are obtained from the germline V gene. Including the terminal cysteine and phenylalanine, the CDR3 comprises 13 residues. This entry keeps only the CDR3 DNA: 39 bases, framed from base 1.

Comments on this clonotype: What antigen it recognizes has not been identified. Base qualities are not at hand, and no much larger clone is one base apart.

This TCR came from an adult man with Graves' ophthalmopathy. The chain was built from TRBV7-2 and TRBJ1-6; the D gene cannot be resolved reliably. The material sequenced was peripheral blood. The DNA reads TGTGCCAGCAGCTTAGGTATGGGAGAGCCCCTCCACTTT. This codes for CASSLGMGEPLHF.